Only a few counts were recorded for the clone carrying this TCR beta chain. The antigen remains undetermined. The CDR3 sequence is 16 residues long. V lost 2 bases, J lost 11 bases, and 24 bases lay in between. CDR1 and CDR2 (germline): SEHNR, FQNEAQ (reference sequence). This sample was included in a study of T cell responses to AZD1222 COVID-19 vaccine. Study results and limitations: Clonal diversity was possibly underestimated, and white British individuals and females predominated among donors.

Measured with immunoSEQ multiplex PCR; TCRdb has only the in-frame clones, and not every one. The sample contains around 200,000 clones, approximately 95% of which appear only once. The starting material was peripheral blood, obtained 28 days after the second dose of the MenACWY control vaccine. The sequence was collected from an adult who received the MenACWY meningococcal vaccine as a control. This chain uses TRBV7-9 with TRBJ1-1; no reliable D call. CDR3 amino acids: CASSLLGRGGLSKAFF. DNA for the CDR3: TGTGCCAGCAGCTTACTCGGCCGGGGAGGGTTAAGTAAGGCTTTCTTT.